This entry lists 20 T cell receptor beta chains sequenced from one sample in a study of T-cell reconstitution after alpha-beta-depleted transplantation in children. General study findings and limits: It was newly produced T cells that mostly accounted for T-cell counts and diversity one year after transplant.

Preparing the TCRbeta library involved the use of unique molecular identifiers. TCRdb analysed the PCR reads with MiXCR anew, one entry per CDR3 protein. The sample yields around 300,000 distinct CDR3 sequences, 6% to 10% seen once. Antigen specificity for these receptors is unknown. The sequences come from peripheral blood, collected 360 days after TCRalphabeta/CD19-depleted stem cell transplant. The receptors stem from a female patient aged 2-10 years who had a stem cell transplant for Fanconi anemia, so the T cells may come from the graft donor.

Ten or more counts support this clonotype. The CDR3 loop reads CSAKGWVTEAFF. The CDR3 DNA sequence: TGCAGTGCTAAAGGTTGGGTGACTGAAGCTTTCTTT. The gene calls are TRBV20-1 and TRBJ1-1; D uncertain. Germline lookup yields CDR1 DFQATT and CDR2 SNEGSKA (reference sequence). The CDR3 totals 12 residues. Trimming removed 4 bases from V and 5 bases from J, with 11 bases in between.

The sample holds one count of this clonotype. The CDR3 reads CASSPMRRGPTYEQYF. The DNA of the CDR3 is TGTGCCAGCAGCCCCATGCGGCGGGGACCAACCTACGAGCAGTACTTC. The chain uses TRBV28 and TRBJ2-7; D might be TRBD2 (6 bases). Trimming removed 6 bases from V and 2 bases from J, with 20 bases in between. Germline loops: CDR1 MDHEN, CDR2 SYDVKM. The CDR3 contains 16 residues.

There are many counts of this clonotype. The V gene is TRBV6-5, the J gene TRBJ2-1; the D gene could be TRBD1 or TRBD2 (5 bases each). This CDR3 comprises 14 residues. The germline CDR1 and CDR2 sequences are MNHEY and SVGAGI. The germline V and J ends were trimmed by 0 bases and 6 bases, with 9 bases remaining between them. The CDR3 is CASSYSRGSNEQFF. In DNA form, the CDR3 reads TGTGCCAGCAGTTACTCGAGGGGAAGCAATGAGCAGTTCTTC.

This clonotype was detected many times. This sequence joins TRBV6-1 and TRBJ2-5; D is unresolved. The CDR3 extends over 13 amino acids. Germline assignment: CDR1 MNHNS and CDR2 SASEGT. V was pared by 10 bases and J by 2 bases, with 14 bases between. In DNA form, the CDR3 reads TGTGCCACCTGGACCATAGATCAAGAGACCCAGTACTTC. Translated: CATWTIDQETQYF.

The chain is built from TRBV11-2 and TRBJ2-7; TRBD1 aligns across 9 bases. The CDR3 contains 16 residues. Germline V gene sequence: CDR1 SGHAT, CDR2 FQNNGV. J gave up 5 bases and V 6 bases, and 14 bases lay outside the gene matches. This chain's CDR3 is CASSTTPGQGKDEQYF. In DNA, the CDR3 is TGTGCCAGCAGTACGACACCGGGACAGGGAAAAGACGAGCAGTACTTC.

This clonotype has a count of ten or more. J is TRBJ2-1 and V is TRBV5-1, with 8 nucleotides matching TRBD1. V dropped 4 bases and J dropped 0; count of bases not matched to a gene: 6. The CDR3 runs 16 residues. The germline V gene has CDR1 SGHRS and CDR2 YFSETQ. The chain's CDR3 is CASSPVTGGSYNEQFF. The CDR3, as DNA: TGCGCCAGCAGCCCGGTAACAGGGGGCTCCTACAATGAGCAGTTCTTC.

This clonotype appeared a few times. The gene calls are TRBV18 and TRBJ2-3, with D perhaps matching TRBD2 (5 bases). In germline, CDR1 is KGHSH, CDR2 LQKENI. The length of the CDR3 is 12 residues. Trimming removed 3 bases from V and 14 bases from J, with 15 bases in between. In DNA form, the CDR3 reads TGTGCCAGCTCACCCCTCCGAGGGTTCGGGTATTTT. Residues: CASSPLRGFGYF.

At least ten counts were recorded for this clonotype. The chain is built from TRBV27 and TRBJ1-5; unclear D gene. Germline V lookup: CDR1 MNHEY, CDR2 SMNVEV (reference sequence). The V and J ends lost 4 bases and 3 bases respectively, with 13 bases between them. The CDR3 is 15 residues long. The CDR3 bases are TGTGCCAGCAGTTCCGGCCCCTCTTTCAATCAGCCCCAGCATTTT. It specifies CASSSGPSFNQPQHF.

In this sample, this clonotype turned up many times. The rearrangement uses TRBV12-3 or TRBV12-4 and TRBJ2-2; TRBD1 agrees at 7 bases. The CDR3 loop spans 14 amino acids. With 6 bases clipped from V and 6 bases from J, the junction kept 7 bases outside the gene matches. The CDR3 spells CASSRDRFSGELFF. The CDR3 DNA reads as TGTGCCAGCAGCAGGGACAGATTTTCCGGGGAGCTGTTTTTT.

In its sample, this clonotype was seen many times. The rearrangement uses TRBV28 and TRBJ2-1; possible D gene TRBD1, 6 bases. V lost 2 bases to trimming and J lost 4 bases, with 12 bases between them. Germline loops: CDR1 MDHEN, CDR2 SYDVKM. CDR3 length equals 15 residues. CDR3 sequence: CASSLNRERYNEQFF. In nucleotides, the CDR3 is TGTGCCAGCAGTTTAAACAGGGAAAGGTACAATGAGCAGTTCTTC.

At least ten counts were recorded for this clonotype. The chain has TRBV10-3 and TRBJ2-7, with 8 bases aligning to TRBD2. CDR3 length: 13 amino acids. Germline assignment: CDR1 ENHRY and CDR2 SYGVKD. The junction had 3 bases not matched to a gene; V was cut back by 3 bases and J by 5 bases. The CDR3 nucleotides are TGTGCCATCAGTGACCTAGCGGGCAACGAGCAGTACTTC. Protein sequence: CAISDLAGNEQYF.

This clonotype was observed a few times. The chain uses TRBV6-2 or TRBV6-3 and TRBJ2-1; 14 bases match TRBD2. Trimming took 8 bases from V and 7 from J; bases not matched to a gene: 7. From germline, CDR1 is MNHEY and CDR2 SVGEGT. There are 15 residues in the CDR3. This CDR3 is CASGGLAGVLNEQFF. The DNA for the CDR3 is TGTGCCAGCGGGGGACTAGCGGGGGTCCTTAATGAGCAGTTCTTC.

In this sample, this clonotype turned up many times. The chain has TRBV20-1 and TRBJ2-7, with 7 nucleotides matching TRBD1. Germline CDR1 is DFQATT and CDR2 is SNEGSKA (reference sequence). V lost 0 bases, J lost 2 bases, and 4 bases stayed unmatched. The CDR3 contains 14 residues. In nucleotides, the CDR3 is TGCAGTGCTAGAGAGGGACAGTCCCCCTACGAGCAGTACTTC. Translating gives CSAREGQSPYEQYF.

CDR3 sequence reads: CASSLSGTGARAFF. The CDR3 DNA reads TGTGCCAGCAGCCTCTCCGGGACAGGGGCGCGAGCTTTCTTT. The V call is TRBV3-1, the J call TRBJ1-1; TRBD1 aligns across 10 bases. This CDR3 region has 14 residues. Germline CDR1 and CDR2: LGHDT and YNNKEL (reference sequence). V lost 4 bases, J lost 10 bases, and 9 bases stayed unmatched.

The table lists this clonotype with many counts. The chain combines TRBV7-2 with TRBJ1-1; D may be TRBD1 (6 bases). The CDR3 length is 15 residues. The V gene's germline CDR1 is SGHTA and CDR2 FQGNSA. The germline V and J ends were trimmed by 7 bases and 3 bases, with 18 bases remaining between them. The CDR3 spells CASTTTGRTDTEAFF. As DNA, the CDR3 is TGTGCCAGCACGACAACAGGGAGAACGGACACTGAAGCTTTCTTT.

This clonotype has ten or more counts. This chain uses TRBV12-3 or TRBV12-4 with TRBJ1-4; maybe TRBD1 (5 bases). Between the trimmed V and J ends, which lost 7 bases and 3 bases, there was a span of 18 bases. The CDR3 is made up of 16 amino acids. The CDR3 nucleotides read TGTGCCAGCAATCAGGGTTTTCGGACGCCTAATGAAAAACTGTTTTTT. This codes for CASNQGFRTPNEKLFF.

This clonotype was found a few times. The chain is built from TRBV4-3 and TRBJ2-1, with D maybe TRBD1 (6 bases). V dropped 0 bases and J dropped 9 bases, with 12 bases sitting between them. This CDR3 has 14 amino acids. Germline V gives CDR1 LGHNA, CDR2 YSLEER. The CDR3, as DNA: TGCGCCAGCAGCCAAGATGAGGCAGGGGCTGAGCAGTTCTTC. This encodes CASSQDEAGAEQFF.

This clonotype came up many times. The chain links TRBV12-3 or TRBV12-4 to TRBJ1-1, with D tentatively TRBD1 (5 bases). This CDR3 has 14 amino acids. The V end was cut by 6 bases, the J end by 10 bases, with 21 bases between. CDR3 region: CASSLMGMGQAAFF. The CDR3 coding sequence is TGTGCCAGCAGCCTTATGGGGATGGGGCAGGCAGCTTTCTTT.

CDR3 in amino acids: CASSGSGIRADTQYF. The CDR3 DNA is TGTGCCAGCAGCGGTTCAGGGATAAGGGCAGATACGCAGTATTTT. The gene calls are TRBV9 and TRBJ2-3, with D tentatively TRBD1 (5 bases). Germline assignment: CDR1 SGDLS and CDR2 YYNGEE. V was clipped by 3 bases and J by 4 bases, with 15 bases between them. The CDR3 is made up of 15 amino acids.

Ten or more counts support this clonotype. The J gene is TRBJ2-1, the V gene TRBV11-3, with D tentatively TRBD1 (6 bases). V gave up 3 bases and J gave up 0 bases, with 6 bases separating them. The CDR3 has 14 residues. Germline CDR1 reads SGHNT; CDR2 reads YENEEA. The CDR3, as DNA: TGTGCCAGCAGCTTGGGGGCCTCCTACAATGAGCAGTTCTTC. This gives the protein CASSLGASYNEQFF.